This TCR beta chain was recorded in a study of shared clonotypes between healthy human individuals. Findings and limits, study-wide: Lower generation probabilities were found for non-shared clonotypes than for those shared by all four donors. Between a few donors, naive CD4 clonotypes were shared at a level of around 5.2%.

The V gene's germline CDR1 is KGHSH and CDR2 LQKENI. The V gene end was trimmed by 1 base and the J gene end by 1 base; junction bases not matched to a gene: 4. This CDR3 region has 16 residues. As processed by the authors: ImmunoSEQ supplied junction-only sequences lacking quality scores, so filtering was different. Clones were read by immunoSEQ multiplex PCR, and TCRdb kept only the in-frame ones, dropping some. The DNA was the basis for D and trimming; V, J and clone size are from that table. The repertoire holds more than 2 million clones, about 94% seen once, with over 1.5% in the top ten. Details on this clone: Its antigen is still unknown.

CD8 cells regarded as naive lacked CD45RO, were positively chosen for CCR7, and omitted terminally differentiated effector memory CD45RA+ cells. The J gene is TRBJ2-5, the V gene TRBV18; TRBD2 aligns across 9 bases. Sequenced: naive CD8+ T cells from PBMCs. This sequence originates from a man between 18 and 29 years old in good health. Some clones in this sample may be carry-over from other donors' samples. CDR3 region: CASSPLASGAQETQYF. The CDR3 DNA reads as TGTGCCAGCTCACCACTGGCTAGCGGGGCCCAAGAGACCCAGTACTTC.